One and the same sample provided the 9 T cell receptor beta chains below, sequenced in a study of cytomegalovirus exposure and HLA in healthy donors. Amplification used 60 Vbeta primers and 13 Jbeta primers. Produced via immunoSEQ multiplex PCR; TCRdb's table is partial and in-frame only. This table holds about 160,000 clones. The sample was PBMCs. The receptors stem from a man aged 30 to 45 in good health and CMV-seronegative.

The rearrangement uses TRBV28 and TRBJ1-2; unclear D gene. Germline V CDR1 and CDR2: MDHEN, SYDVKM. V lost 5 bases and J lost 7, with 20 bases in between. The CDR3 totals 15 residues. DNA for the CDR3: TGTGCCAGCAGTAATCACTTAAACCAGGCCGGTGGCTACACCTTC. It is translated as CASSNHLNQAGGYTF.

V gene TRBV7-2 combines with J gene TRBJ2-5, with 10 bases matching TRBD1. Per germline, CDR1 SGHTA and CDR2 FQGNSA. The J segment lost 4 bases and the V segment lost 4 bases, leaving 6 bases of the junction unmatched. CDR3 length: 15 residues. CDR3 DNA sequence: TGTGCCAGCAGCTCGGTAGACAGGGGGCGAGAGACCCAGTACTTC. Residues: CASSSVDRGRETQYF.

This chain uses TRBV29-1 with TRBJ2-1; the match to TRBD2 covers 7 bases. Losses at the gene ends were 4 bases for V and 12 bases for J; bases not matched to a gene: 18. This CDR3 comprises 15 residues. The V gene's germline CDR1 is SQVTM and CDR2 ANQGSEA. The CDR3 loop reads CSVGATSVPSAGQFF. Here the CDR3 DNA reads TGCAGCGTTGGGGCAACTAGCGTCCCCTCTGCCGGGCAGTTCTTC.

CDR3 region: CASRGTGGKTQYF. In DNA form, the CDR3 reads TGTGCCAGCAGGGGGACAGGGGGAAAGACCCAGTACTTC. This chain joins TRBV11-3 and TRBJ2-5; 11 bases agree with TRBD1. In germline, CDR1 is SGHNT, CDR2 YENEEA. This CDR3 contains 13 residues. The J segment lost 6 bases and the V segment lost 6 bases, leaving 3 bases of the junction unmatched.

V is TRBV5-4 and J is TRBJ2-2; 9 positions agree with TRBD1. The V gene end was trimmed by 4 bases and the J gene end by 1 base; junction bases not matched to a gene: 8. Germline V gives CDR1 SGHNT, CDR2 YYREEE (reference sequence). The CDR3 loop spans 17 amino acids. The CDR3 DNA sequence: TGTGCCAGCAGCCGGGGACAGGGTAGCCGGAACACCGGGGAGCTGTTTTTT. This sequence encodes CASSRGQGSRNTGELFF.

The rearrangement uses TRBV6-1 and TRBJ1-4, with D maybe TRBD1 (6 bases). Between the trimmed V and J ends, which lost 8 bases and 7 bases, there was a span of 17 bases. Germline V gives CDR1 MNHNS, CDR2 SASEGT. The CDR3 is made up of 14 amino acids. The CDR3 reads CASGTGPRGEKLFF. The CDR3 DNA reads as TGTGCCAGCGGGACCGGCCCCAGGGGTGAAAAACTGTTTTTT.

This chain connects TRBV7-6 to TRBJ2-7; 7 nucleotides align to TRBD2. Trimming took 2 bases from V and 5 from J; bases not matched to a gene: 6. This CDR3 has 14 amino acids. The germline gives CDR1 SGHVS, CDR2 FNYEAQ. CDR3 in amino acids: CASSLTTSRDEQYF. The CDR3 DNA sequence: TGTGCCAGCAGCTTAACGACTAGCAGGGACGAGCAGTACTTC.

The chain is built from TRBV6-6 and TRBJ1-3; the match to TRBD1 covers 10 bases. V gave up 0 bases and J gave up 1 base; unmatched junction bases: 0. From germline, CDR1 is MNHNY and CDR2 SVGAGI (reference sequence). The CDR3 runs to 16 residues. DNA for the CDR3: TGTGCCAGCAGTTACTCGGGACAGGGGTCTGGAAACACCATATATTTT. Translating it yields CASSYSGQGSGNTIYF.

The chain couples TRBV9 to TRBJ2-1, with 8 bases aligning to TRBD2. Looked up from germline, CDR1 is SGDLS and CDR2 is YYNGEE. This CDR3 is 14 amino acids long. V dropped 6 bases and J dropped 8; count of bases not matched to a gene: 10. The CDR3 DNA follows: TGTGCCAGCACGGGGCGGGAGGCCAAGGATGAGCAGTTCTTC. Encoded protein: CASTGREAKDEQFF.